Each of the 20 T cell receptor beta chains below was sequenced from the same sample in a study of cytomegalovirus exposure and HLA in healthy donors. The PCR used 60 Vbeta and 13 Jbeta primers. The assay was immunoSEQ multiplex PCR, and TCRdb's table has in-frame clones only and misses some. This repertoire shows under 200,000 clones, roughly 75% found once; its top ten account for 5.7%. Specimen: PBMCs. The source of these receptors is a man aged 35 to 55 in good health and CMV-seronegative.

The rearrangement joins TRBV19 to TRBJ2-7; tentative D call: TRBD1 (6 bases). The CDR3 sequence is 14 residues long. V was shortened by 5 bases and J by 0 bases, with 11 bases between the two germline ends. Germline V gives CDR1 LNHDA, CDR2 SQIVND (reference sequence). Here the CDR3 DNA reads TGTGCCAGTAGTCTTACAGGGTACTCCTACGAGCAGTACTTC. As protein: CASSLTGYSYEQYF.

This clone has only a few counts. The chain couples TRBV27 to TRBJ1-6; TRBD1 aligns across 7 bases. There are 14 residues in the CDR3. Germline CDR1 and CDR2: MNHEY and SMNVEV (reference sequence). Losses at the gene ends were 7 bases for V and 8 bases for J; bases not matched to a gene: 8. CDR3 residues: CASKNRDSHSPLHF. The CDR3 nucleotides read TGTGCCAGCAAAAACAGGGACAGTCATTCACCCCTCCACTTT.

Worth noting for this clone: The junction does not match germline at one end; this may be a read error. Other DNA sequences in the same sample also yield this CDR3. The chain joins TRBV18 to TRBJ2-2; TRBD2 matches at 8 bases. Germline V gives CDR1 KGHSH, CDR2 LQKENI. The CDR3 has 17 amino acids. As DNA, the CDR3 is TGTGCCAGCTCACCAACTAGCGGCCCTACGAACACTGGGGAGCTGTTTTTT. Translated, it gives CASSPTSGPTNTGELFF. Full variable domain (missing parts from reference TRBV18 and TRBJ2-2): NAGVMQNPRHLVRRRGQEARLRCSPMKGHSHVYWYRQLPEEGLKFMVYLQKENIIDESGMPKERFSAEFPKEGPSILRIQQVVRGDSAAYFCASSPTSGPTNTGELFFGEGSRLTVL.

The chain employs TRBV2 and TRBJ1-4; 8 bases map to TRBD1. Germline CDR1 and CDR2: SNHLY and FYNNEI. There are 14 residues in the CDR3. After removal of 6 bases from V and 6 bases from J, the junction contained 6 bases not matched to a gene. The CDR3 loop reads CASSVQGGYEKLFF. The CDR3 DNA follows: TGTGCCAGCAGCGTACAGGGGGGGTATGAAAAACTGTTTTTT.

The chain carries TRBV5-4 and TRBJ2-5; the match to TRBD2 covers 16 bases. CDR3 size: 16 residues. V shed 4 bases, J shed 7 bases, and the junction held 7 bases outside the gene matches. Germline values: CDR1 SGHNT, CDR2 YYREEE (reference sequence). The CDR3: CASSMGLAGGLVTQYF. The CDR3 DNA reads TGTGCCAGCAGCATGGGACTAGCGGGGGGGCTCGTGACCCAGTACTTC.

The J gene is TRBJ2-2, the V gene TRBV6-4; no clear D. Germline-derived CDR1 and CDR2 are MRHNA and SNTAGT. The CDR3 is made up of 11 amino acids. V dropped 4 bases and J dropped 7 bases, with 4 bases sitting between them. The CDR3 nucleotides are TGTGCCAGCAGTGGCGGCGGGGAGCTGTTTTTT. Amino acid sequence: CASSGGGELFF.

The chain combines TRBV5-4 with TRBJ2-7; 7 positions agree with TRBD1. CDR1 and CDR2 from the germline V gene are SGHNT and YYREEE (reference sequence). There are 13 residues in the CDR3. The trim removed 4 bases at V and 2 bases at J, leaving 3 bases unmatched. CDR3 protein: CASSLQGPYEQYF. The CDR3 DNA follows: TGTGCCAGCAGCCTACAGGGGCCCTACGAGCAGTACTTC.

V is TRBV7-9 and J is TRBJ1-1; D ambiguous. The CDR3 consists of 15 residues. Trimming removed 1 base from V and 0 bases from J, with 9 bases in between. Germline CDR1 is SEHNR and CDR2 is FQNEAQ (reference sequence). In DNA form, the CDR3 reads TGTGCCAGCAGCTTAGAGCGGGGTTTGAACACTGAAGCTTTCTTT. Its protein is CASSLERGLNTEAFF.

This chain joins TRBV7-2 and TRBJ2-5, with 8 nucleotides matching TRBD2. V gave up 10 bases and J gave up 2 bases; unmatched junction bases: 9. The CDR3 sequence is 14 residues long. Germline CDR1 reads SGHTA; CDR2 reads FQGNSA. CDR3 nucleotide sequence: TGTGCCACCGGGGCGGGGGGCCAACAAGAGACCCAGTACTTC. This gives the protein CATGAGGQQETQYF.

This chain joins TRBV7-9 and TRBJ2-1; D is ambiguous. The CDR3 spans 15 residues. The V end was cut by 2 bases, the J end by 6 bases, with 14 bases between. Looked up from germline, CDR1 is SEHNR and CDR2 is FQNEAQ (reference sequence). The CDR3 is CASSLPARGFNEQFF. The DNA of the CDR3 is TGTGCCAGCAGCTTACCAGCGCGAGGATTCAATGAGCAGTTCTTC.

The gene calls are TRBV20-1 and TRBJ1-2; D is possibly TRBD1 (5 bases). The CDR3 spans 11 residues. V lost 8 bases to trimming and J lost 3 bases, with 10 bases between them. Germline CDR1 DFQATT, CDR2 SNEGSKA (reference sequence). CDR3 bases: TGCAGTTTGGGGGGTGACTATGGCTACACCTTC. This codes for CSLGGDYGYTF.

The CDR3 loop reads CASRNRGGSYEQYF. As DNA, the CDR3 is TGTGCCAGCAGAAATCGAGGGGGATCCTACGAGCAGTACTTC. The chain combines TRBV6-1 with TRBJ2-7, with a tentative D call TRBD1 (6 bases). This CDR3 is built from 14 residues. Deletions cut 6 bases from V and 1 base from J, with 13 bases between. Germline CDR1 MNHNS, CDR2 SASEGT.

The chain employs TRBV5-1 and TRBJ2-2; the match to TRBD2 covers 10 bases. The trim removed 1 base at V and 4 bases at J, leaving 7 bases unmatched. The CDR3 spans 17 residues. The V gene's germline CDR1 is SGHRS and CDR2 YFSETQ. CDR3 loop: CASSLMASGSGTGELFF. CDR3 DNA: TGCGCCAGCAGCTTGATGGCTAGCGGGAGCGGCACCGGGGAGCTGTTTTTT.

V usage is TRBV5-4 and J usage is TRBJ2-7; D call uncertain. The CDR3 runs 11 residues. Germline CDR1 and CDR2: SGHNT and YYREEE (reference sequence). V lost 0 bases to trimming and J lost 5 bases, with 3 bases between them. CDR3 protein: CASSLADEQYF. Here the CDR3 DNA reads TGTGCCAGCAGCTTGGCCGACGAGCAGTACTTC.

The chain combines TRBV4-3 with TRBJ2-2; a possible D gene is TRBD1 (5 bases). The V gene's germline CDR1 is LGHNA and CDR2 YSLEER. CDR3 size: 16 residues. V gave up 4 bases and J gave up 0 bases, with 12 bases separating them. The CDR3 reads CASSPRQFANTGELFF. The CDR3, as DNA: TGCGCCAGCAGCCCGAGACAGTTCGCGAACACCGGGGAGCTGTTTTTT.

This clone is a singleton in its sample. The chain joins TRBV2 to TRBJ1-4; 12 bases align to TRBD1. Germline V gives CDR1 SNHLY, CDR2 FYNNEI. The V and J ends lost 6 bases and 6 bases, in that order; junction bases with no gene match: 5. The length of the CDR3 is 15 residues. CDR3 coding DNA: TGTGCCAGCAGGGGGACAGGGGGCTTATATGAAAAACTGTTTTTT. Translated: CASRGTGGLYEKLFF.

The chain recombines TRBV7-3 with TRBJ1-2; no clear D gene. Germline V CDR1 and CDR2: SGHTA, FQGTGA. The germline V and J ends were trimmed by 4 bases and 3 bases, with 9 bases remaining between them. This CDR3 is built from 13 residues. This CDR3 reads CASSSKLYYGYTF. The DNA for the CDR3 is TGTGCCAGCAGCTCGAAGCTATACTATGGCTACACCTTC. The whole variable domain, remainder taken from reference TRBV7-3 and TRBJ1-2, is GAGVSQTPSNKVTEKGKYVELRCDPISGHTALYWYRQSLGQGPEFLIYFQGTGAADDSGLPNDRFFAVRPEGSVSTLKIQRTERGDSAVYLCASSSKLYYGYTFGSGTRLTVV.

The chain employs TRBV2 and TRBJ2-5, with 9 bases matching TRBD1. The length of the CDR3 is 15 residues. Germline loops: CDR1 SNHLY, CDR2 FYNNEI. Trimming removed 6 bases from V and 3 bases from J; junction bases left unmatched: 8. The CDR3 reads CASRLDRDREETQYF. CDR3 nucleotides: TGTGCCAGCAGACTCGACCGGGACAGGGAAGAGACCCAGTACTTC.

The chain recombines TRBV7-2 with TRBJ1-2, with TRBD1 as a possible D gene (5 bases). The CDR3 is made up of 15 amino acids. Trimming cost V 1 base and J 8 bases, with 17 bases left between them. CDR1 and CDR2 (germline): SGHTA, FQGNSA. CDR3 sequence reads: CASSLESGRSTGYTF. The CDR3, as DNA: TGTGCCAGCAGCTTAGAGTCAGGGCGTTCGACGGGCTACACCTTC.

The CDR3 protein is CASSRSGPSGNTIYF. The DNA of the CDR3 is TGTGCCAGCAGTAGATCAGGGCCCTCTGGAAACACCATATATTTT. The chain joins TRBV6-5 to TRBJ1-3, with a possible D match to TRBD1 (5 bases). CDR3 length: 15 residues. The V end was cut by 5 bases, the J end by 0 bases, with 11 bases between. Germline loops: CDR1 MNHEY, CDR2 SVGAGI.